This T cell receptor beta chain emerged from a study of T cell changes during pregnancy in multiple sclerosis. TCRdb's copy holds only in-frame clones and misses some; the assay was immunoSEQ multiplex PCR. Here the sample spans about 18,000 clones, around 87% being singletons. Germline V gives CDR1 SGHVS, CDR2 FNYEAQ. The CDR3 loop spans 14 amino acids. After removal of 6 bases from V and 8 bases from J, the junction contained 10 bases not matched to a gene. The chain joins TRBV7-6 to TRBJ2-1; 7 positions agree with TRBD2. This sequence was found in a female donor in good health, enrolled as a control in a pregnancy study. The sequences come from CD8+ T cells from peripheral blood mononuclear cells, collected in the third trimester of pregnancy. The CDR3 sequence: CASRSGGGRDEQFF. The CDR3, as DNA: TGTGCCAGCAGGTCTGGCGGGGGACGCGATGAGCAGTTCTTC.